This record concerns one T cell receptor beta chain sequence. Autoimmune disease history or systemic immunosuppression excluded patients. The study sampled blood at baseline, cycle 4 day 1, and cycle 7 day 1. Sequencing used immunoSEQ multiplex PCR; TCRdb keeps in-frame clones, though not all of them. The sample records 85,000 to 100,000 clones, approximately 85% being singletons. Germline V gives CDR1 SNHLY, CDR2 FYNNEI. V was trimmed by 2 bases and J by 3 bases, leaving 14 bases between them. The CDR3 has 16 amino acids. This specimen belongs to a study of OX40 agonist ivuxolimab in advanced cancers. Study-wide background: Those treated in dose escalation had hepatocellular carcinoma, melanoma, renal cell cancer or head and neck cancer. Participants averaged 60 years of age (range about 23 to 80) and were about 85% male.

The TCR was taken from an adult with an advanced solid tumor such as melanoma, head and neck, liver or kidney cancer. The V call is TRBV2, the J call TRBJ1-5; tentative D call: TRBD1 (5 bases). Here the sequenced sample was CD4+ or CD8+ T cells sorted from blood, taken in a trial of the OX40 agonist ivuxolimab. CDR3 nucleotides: TGTGCCAGCAGTGAAAGGGTCGGGGCCACCAATCAGCCCCAGCATTTT. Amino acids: CASSERVGATNQPQHF.